This section outlines one T cell receptor beta chain sequence together with its context. The sample holds a few counts of this clonotype. What this receptor recognizes is not known. No qualities accompany the bases; no much larger clone lies one base away. Sequencing instrument: Illumina HiSeq 2500. TCR beta libraries were prepared by quantitative 5'-RACE with molecular barcodes. In the authors' own workflow: To identify disease-linked TCR variants, a new computational method was used, one built on a probabilistic model of VDJ rearrangement. Clones were called with MiXCR by TCRdb after fastp trimmed the public reads at Q25, and only in-frame beta chains were retained. For every CDR3 protein sequence, its rows merge into one entry that carries the most common genes and DNA. The V and J calls here are based on TCRdb, not the publication. For this sample the table gives about 240,000 distinct CDR3 sequences, of which roughly 10% were detected only once. Under 7% of the sample belongs to the ten largest clones.

The data originate from a study of CD8 T cells in ankylosing spondylitis (dated by TCRdb to the late 2010s). Background on the whole study: The study set out to find disease-linked TCR variants by profiling T cell receptor beta repertoires in ankylosing spondylitis patients and healthy donors. The full study cohort comprised around 25 ankylosing spondylitis patients and 85 to 120 healthy donors. Peripheral blood was sampled, and synovial fluid was additionally collected from ankylosing spondylitis patients. The study at large found these results: The disease-linked clones were reported as significantly enriched in matched synovial fluid samples from ankylosing spondylitis patients. Some TCR beta motif variants had previously been reported in synovial fluid and blood of reactive arthritis patients, which suggested common disease-initiation mechanisms. The disease-linked clones had a CD8+ phenotype and were found at relatively low frequencies in peripheral blood. Blood from ankylosing spondylitis patients appeared to be characterized by a TCR beta motif composed of 7 to 9 highly homologous amino acid variants.

Per the germline V gene, MGHRA is the CDR1 and YSYEKL is the CDR2. The CDR3 sequence holds 18 residues, the cysteine and phenylalanine included. CDR3 DNA only is kept here, 54 bases in frame from base 1. Germline trimming: 2 bases from V, 6 bases from J; junction bases outside gene matches: 17. The TCR was taken from a male donor with ankylosing spondylitis or in good health (not recorded which). Here the chain combines TRBV4-1 and TRBJ2-3, with 7 middle bases fitting TRBD2. Sequencing was carried out using blood, either unsorted or a sorted T cell fraction (not recorded which). The CDR3 loop reads CASSQTPTGTNVRDTQYF. At the DNA level, the sequence is TGCGCCAGCAGCCAAACTCCAACCGGGACTAACGTACGGGATACGCAGTATTTT.